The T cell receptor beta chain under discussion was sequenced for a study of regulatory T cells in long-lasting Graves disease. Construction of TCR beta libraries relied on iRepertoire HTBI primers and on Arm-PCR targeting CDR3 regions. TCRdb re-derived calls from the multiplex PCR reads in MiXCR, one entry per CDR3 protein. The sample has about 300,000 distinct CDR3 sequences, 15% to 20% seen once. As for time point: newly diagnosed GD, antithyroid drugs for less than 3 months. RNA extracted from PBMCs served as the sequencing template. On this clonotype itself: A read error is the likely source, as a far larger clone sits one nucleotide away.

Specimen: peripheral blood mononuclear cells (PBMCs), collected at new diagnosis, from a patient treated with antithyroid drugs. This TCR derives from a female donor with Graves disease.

This CDR3 is CASSRNRGLNMNTEAFF. The CDR3 coding sequence is TGTGCCAGCAGCCGTAACAGGGGGCTGAACATGAACACTGAAGCTTTCTTT. The chain is built from TRBV2 and TRBJ1-1, with TRBD1 matching over 9 bases. V shed 6 bases, J shed 0 bases, and the junction held 11 bases outside the gene matches. The CDR3 runs 17 residues. Germline CDR1 SNHLY, CDR2 FYNNEI.